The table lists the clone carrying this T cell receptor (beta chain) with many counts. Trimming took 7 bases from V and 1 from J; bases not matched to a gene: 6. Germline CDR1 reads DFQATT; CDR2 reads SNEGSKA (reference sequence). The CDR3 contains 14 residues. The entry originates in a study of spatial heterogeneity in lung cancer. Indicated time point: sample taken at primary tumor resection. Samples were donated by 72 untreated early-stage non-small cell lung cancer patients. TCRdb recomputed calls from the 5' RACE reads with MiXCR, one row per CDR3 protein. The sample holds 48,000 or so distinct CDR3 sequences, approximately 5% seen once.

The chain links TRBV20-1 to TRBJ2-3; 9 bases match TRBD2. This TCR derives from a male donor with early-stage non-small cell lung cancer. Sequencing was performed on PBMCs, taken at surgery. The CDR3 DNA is TGCAGTGGGGAATCTAGCGGGGGCACAGATACGCAGTATTTT. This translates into CSGESSGGTDTQYF.